Below, 18 T cell receptor beta chains from the same sample are listed, as sequenced in a study of tumor-infiltrating lymphocytes in localized non-small cell lung cancer. The protocol was immunoSEQ multiplex PCR, while the TCRdb copy is restricted to in-frame clones and leaves out a portion. The sample consists of some 30,000 clones, over 75% of them appearing once. The specimen sequenced was lung tumor tissue. The receptor source for this set is a human donor with non-small cell lung cancer.

This clone was observed a single time. The gene calls are TRBV7-9 and TRBJ2-1, with a weak D call TRBD2 (5 bases). Trimming shortened V by 5 bases and J by 0 bases, and 17 bases separated the two germline ends. The CDR3 spans 17 residues. CDR1 SEHNR and CDR2 FQNEAQ come from the germline V gene (reference sequence). Written as DNA, the CDR3 is TGTGCCAGCAGCCCGCGACTACCCGCTAGCTCCTACAATGAGCAGTTCTTC. It yields the protein CASSPRLPASSYNEQFF.

This clone came up a few times. The genes are TRBV10-1 and TRBJ2-7, with D perhaps being TRBD1 or TRBD2 (6 bases each). With 3 bases removed from V and 3 bases from J, the gap between germline ends came to 21 bases. Germline V gives CDR1 WNHNN, CDR2 SYGVQD (reference sequence). CDR3 length equals 17 residues. The CDR3 bases are TGCGCCAGCAGTGAAGGTGTGGGGGGCCCCTCAAACTACGAGCAGTACTTC. This codes for CASSEGVGGPSNYEQYF.

The genes are TRBV6-5 and TRBJ1-5; D not certain. The V and J ends lost 6 bases and 3 bases respectively, with 12 bases between them. There are 14 residues in the CDR3. The V gene's germline CDR1 is MNHEY and CDR2 SVGAGI. The CDR3 here is CASSVLAPNQPQHF. The CDR3 nucleotides are TGTGCCAGCAGCGTACTGGCTCCCAATCAGCCCCAGCATTTT.

The rearrangement joins TRBV7-8 to TRBJ2-1; no reliable D call. CDR1 is SGHVS, CDR2 FQNEAQ, per germline. This CDR3 region has 14 residues. Trimming took 5 bases from V and 0 from J, leaving 8 bases between them. The CDR3 region is CASSDGSSYNEQFF. CDR3 sequence (DNA): TGTGCCAGCAGCGACGGTAGCTCCTACAATGAGCAGTTCTTC.

The chain couples TRBV19 to TRBJ2-7, with a weak D call TRBD2 (6 bases). The CDR3 runs 13 residues. V was shortened by 3 bases and J by 3 bases, with 9 bases between the two germline ends. Per the germline V gene, CDR1 is LNHDA and CDR2 is SQIVND (reference sequence). CDR3 region: CASSIRRGYEQYF. DNA for the CDR3: TGTGCCAGTAGTATTAGGCGGGGCTACGAGCAGTACTTC.

This clone was counted a few times. The V call is TRBV11-1, the J call TRBJ2-7; a weak D match, TRBD2 (7 bases). V gave up 5 bases and J gave up 6 bases, with 14 bases separating them. Germline values: CDR1 SGHAT, CDR2 FQDESV (reference sequence). The CDR3 sequence is 13 residues long. The CDR3 here is CASSARGGREQYF. The CDR3 DNA sequence: TGTGCCAGCAGCGCCAGGGGAGGGCGCGAGCAGTACTTC. The full variable domain, rest sourced from reference TRBV11-1 and TRBJ2-7, is EAEVAQSPRYKITEKSQAVAFWCDPISGHATLYWYRQILGQGPELLVQFQDESVVDDSQLPKDRFSAERLKGVDSTLKIQPAELGDSAMYLCASSARGGREQYFGPGTRLTVT.

The rearrangement joins TRBV10-3 to TRBJ2-3; D perhaps matches TRBD1 (5 bases). There are 12 residues in the CDR3. Germline V lookup: CDR1 ENHRY, CDR2 SYGVKD. Between the trimmed V and J ends, which lost 10 bases and 2 bases, there was a span of 10 bases. The CDR3 bases are TGTGCCACTCAGGGTAACACAGATACGCAGTATTTT. Translating gives CATQGNTDTQYF.

The chain links TRBV10-3 to TRBJ2-2, with TRBD2 matching 15 bases. Germline trimming cut 3 bases from V and 6 bases from J; bases unmatched to any gene: 8. Looked up from germline, CDR1 is ENHRY and CDR2 is SYGVKD. The CDR3 length is 18 residues. As DNA, the CDR3 is TGTGCCATCAGTGACGGACTAGCGGGGGGGCTCGCCCCCGGGGAGCTGTTTTTT. This codes for CAISDGLAGGLAPGELFF.

The V call is TRBV19, the J call TRBJ1-5; 7 bases are a match to TRBD1. The CDR3 extends over 15 amino acids. Trimming removed 3 bases from V and 4 bases from J; junction bases left unmatched: 6. CDR1 LNHDA and CDR2 SQIVND come from the germline V gene (reference sequence). CDR3 sequence (DNA): TGTGCCAGTAGTATGAGGGGACAGTGGAATCAGCCCCAGCATTTT. Encoded protein: CASSMRGQWNQPQHF.

This rearrangement joins TRBV18 to TRBJ2-2; 12 bases map to TRBD2. The CDR3 runs to 15 residues. The germline CDR1 and CDR2 sequences are KGHSH and LQKENI. The V gene end was trimmed by 4 bases and the J gene end by 4 bases; junction bases not matched to a gene: 1. CDR3 in amino acids: CASSQGLAGTGELFF. The CDR3 region has the DNA TGTGCCAGCTCACAGGGACTAGCGGGCACCGGGGAGCTGTTTTTT.

The V gene is TRBV7-2, the J gene TRBJ2-5; 8 bases are shared with TRBD2. Per the germline V gene, CDR1 is SGHTA and CDR2 is FQGNSA. V dropped 1 base and J dropped 0; count of bases not matched to a gene: 4. This CDR3 has 16 residues. The CDR3 DNA reads TGTGCCAGCAGCTTAGGGCGGGGGGCGTACCAAGAGACCCAGTACTTC. It specifies CASSLGRGAYQETQYF.

The table lists this clone with a count of one. For the CDR3, the DNA is TGCAGCGTTCCAGGGCTTAACTATGGCTACACCTTC. This sequence encodes CSVPGLNYGYTF. This chain connects TRBV29-1 to TRBJ1-2, with a weak D call TRBD1 (5 bases). Germline V gene data show CDR1 as SQVTM and CDR2 as ANQGSEA. The length of the CDR3 is 12 residues. The V end lost 5 bases, the J end lost 1 base, and 8 bases lay between the germline ends.

The chain joins TRBV5-1 to TRBJ2-5; D assignment may be TRBD1 or TRBD2 (5 bases each). V lost 4 bases and J 1 base, leaving 8 bases between the germline ends. CDR1 is SGHRS, CDR2 YFSETQ, per germline. The CDR3 totals 13 residues. The CDR3, as DNA: TGCGCCAGCAGCCGAGGGGTCCAAGAGACCCAGTACTTC. Protein product: CASSRGVQETQYF.

This clone has just a few counts. V is TRBV5-6 and J is TRBJ1-2; TRBD1 matches at 9 bases. Germline V gene data show CDR1 as SGHDT and CDR2 as YYEEEE. J was trimmed by 6 bases and V by 4 bases; bases with no gene match: 7. This CDR3 is 14 amino acids long. CDR3 region: CASSRTGAEDGYTF. The CDR3 region has the DNA TGTGCCAGCAGCAGGACAGGGGCCGAGGATGGCTACACCTTC.

V usage is TRBV29-1 and J usage is TRBJ2-7; D is perhaps TRBD2 (5 bases). With 3 bases removed from V and 2 bases from J, the gap between germline ends came to 8 bases. CDR1 is SQVTM and CDR2 is ANQGSEA in the germline V gene. The length of the CDR3 is 12 residues. Written as DNA, the CDR3 is TGCAGCGTTGAGGACGGGACCTACGAGCAGTACTTC. Protein product: CSVEDGTYEQYF.

This clone appeared once. The chain carries TRBV7-2 and TRBJ1-2; D is uncertain. Between the trimmed V and J ends, which lost 5 bases and 2 bases, there was a span of 15 bases. The CDR3 loop spans 15 amino acids. Germline CDR1 and CDR2: SGHTA and FQGNSA. The CDR3 spells CASSPGFLGNYGYTF. In DNA, the CDR3 is TGTGCCAGCAGCCCGGGGTTCCTGGGGAACTATGGCTACACCTTC.

This clone qualifies as medium-sized. J is TRBJ2-2 and V is TRBV5-1, with D perhaps TRBD1 (5 bases). The V end was cut by 4 bases, the J end by 1 base, with 8 bases between. The CDR3 length is 14 residues. The germline V gene encodes CDR1 SGHRS and CDR2 YFSETQ. CDR3 region: CASSRTGNTGELFF. Written as DNA, the CDR3 is TGCGCCAGCAGCCGCACAGGGAACACCGGGGAGCTGTTTTTT.

This clone was counted a few times. The chain has TRBV5-4 and TRBJ1-1; possible D gene TRBD1, 5 bases. The V and J ends lost 4 bases and 2 bases respectively, with 15 bases between them. CDR3 size: 15 residues. Germline CDR1 and CDR2: SGHNT and YYREEE (reference sequence). The chain's CDR3 is CASSPEGPRNTEAFF. CDR3 nucleotides: TGTGCCAGCAGCCCGGAGGGGCCCAGAAACACTGAAGCTTTCTTT.